The present TCR beta chain was sequenced within a study of T-cell reconstitution after alpha-beta-depleted transplantation in children (dated by TCRdb to about 2016). The study in broad terms: Using TCR repertoire profiling, the study quantitatively followed how T-cell immune reconstitution unfolded in children after TCRalphabeta/CD19-depleted allogeneic hematopoietic cell transplantation. Study-level results and caveats: The frequencies of hyperexpanded clones fell over the following months, and after one year, T-cell counts and TCRbeta diversity were mostly attributed to newly produced T cells. In some patients, high TCRbeta diversity at day 60 was attributed to recipient T cells and intrathymic progenitors that had survived conditioning. The apparently early recovery of alphabetaT-cell counts about two months after transplant reportedly depended on only several hundred rapidly expanded clones that came from non-depleted graft cells.

Taken from cysteine to phenylalanine, the CDR3 has 13 residues. The DNA shown is the 39-base CDR3, in frame from base 1. V trim: 6 bases; J trim: 4 bases; unmatched bases: 6. Based on the germline V gene, the CDR1 and CDR2 sequences are SGHTA and FQGNSA. This clonotype is labeled medium-sized (0.01 to 0.1%). The antigen it binds to is not known. No per-base quality is available; no much larger clone lies one base away. The treatment or condition label, as the study defines it: allogeneic hematopoietic cell transplantation with graft depleted of TCRalphabeta T cells and CD19 B cells. The transplant recipients were children given TCRalphabeta/CD19-depleted allogeneic hematopoietic cell grafts. The library was obtained by PCR. TCRdb records Illumina HiSeq 2500 as the sequencer. Molecular barcoding was employed in the preparation of TCR libraries, with unique molecular identifiers being used to normalize TCRbeta repertoire quantification. TCRdb reran the public reads through fastp at Q25 and MiXCR, keeping productive beta chains. Each entry merges the rows of one CDR3 protein and shows their most common DNA and genes. The sample contains approximately 6,500 distinct CDR3 sequences, around 10% of them found a single time. The ten most abundant clones make up about 23% of the sample.

The sequence derives from a child under two years old who had a stem cell transplant for acute myeloid leukemia, so the T cells may come from the graft donor. The V gene is TRBV7-2 and the J gene is TRBJ2-7, with TRBD2 identical over 7 junction bases. The sample in question was PBMCs, mostly from graft donor cells, obtained 180 days after TCRalphabeta/CD19-depleted stem cell transplant. The nucleotides are TGTGCCAGCAGGGGACTATCCGGGTACGAGCAGTACTTC. Translated, this gives CASRGLSGYEQYF.